The 28 T cell receptor beta chains listed next were all sequenced from one sample in a study of T cells in Graves' hyperthyroidism and ophthalmopathy. Researchers amplified the TCR beta CDR3 regions from RNA transcripts. First-round RT-PCR with HTBI primers amplified the TCR CDR3 region. MiXCR was run by TCRdb on the multiplex PCR reads, yielding one entry per CDR3 protein. The sample carries some 150,000 distinct CDR3 sequences, approximately 20% recorded once. Sequencing was carried out using blood. Receptors were obtained from a woman in her forties or fifties with Graves' hyperthyroidism that later progressed to Graves' ophthalmopathy.

There are many counts of this clonotype. This chain links TRBV11-2 with TRBJ2-6, with unresolved D. Between the trimmed V and J ends, which lost 0 bases and 2 bases, there was a span of 5 bases. The CDR3 extends over 15 amino acids. Germline CDR1 is SGHAT and CDR2 is FQNNGV. DNA of the CDR3: TGTGCCAGCAGCTTAGACCAGGCTGGGGCCAACGTCCTGACTTTC. This sequence encodes CASSLDQAGANVLTF. Full variable domain (rest looked up from reference TRBV11-2 and TRBJ2-6): EAGVAQSPRYKIIEKRQSVAFWCNPISGHATLYWYQQILGQGPKLLIQFQNNGVVDDSQLPKDRFSAERLKGVDSTLKIQPAKLEDSAVYLCASSLDQAGANVLTFGAGSRLTVL.

The table lists this clonotype with many counts. This chain joins TRBV11-2 and TRBJ2-3; D possibly uses TRBD1 or TRBD2 (5 bases each). From germline, CDR1 is SGHAT and CDR2 FQNNGV. This CDR3 is 15 amino acids long. V gave up 3 bases and J gave up 3 bases, with 13 bases separating them. The CDR3 region has the DNA TGTGCCAGCAGCTTGTGGGGCCCGGGAACAGATACGCAGTATTTT. Translation gives CASSLWGPGTDTQYF.

The V and J genes are TRBV5-1 and TRBJ2-5, with 7 bases aligning to TRBD1. J gave up 5 bases and V 2 bases, and 6 bases lay outside the gene matches. Per the germline V gene, CDR1 is SGHRS and CDR2 is YFSETQ. This CDR3 contains 14 residues. CDR3 sequence (DNA): TGCGCCAGCAGCTTTTCGACAGGGCCCGAGACCCAGTACTTC. This encodes CASSFSTGPETQYF.

This clonotype was observed a handful of times. V is TRBV7-9 and J is TRBJ2-5, with a weak D call TRBD2 (5 bases). V was cut by 5 bases and J by 4 bases, with 17 bases left in between. The length of the CDR3 is 15 residues. Germline CDR1 reads SEHNR; CDR2 reads FQNEAQ (reference sequence). DNA for the CDR3: TGTGCCAGCAGCCCCCCCCCGGGGTCGGCAGAGACCCAGTACTTC. Its translation: CASSPPPGSAETQYF. The whole variable domain, remainder taken from reference TRBV7-9 and TRBJ2-5, is DTGVSQNPRHKITKRGQNVTFRCDPISEHNRLYWYRQTLGQGPEFLTYFQNEAQLEKSRLLSDRFSAERPKGSFSTLEIQRTEQGDSAMYLCASSPPPGSAETQYFGPGTRLLVL.

This clonotype was counted a few times. V and J are TRBV12-3 or TRBV12-4 and TRBJ2-2; tentative D call: TRBD2 (6 bases). V was trimmed by 4 bases and J by 8 bases, leaving 14 bases between them. The CDR3 consists of 14 residues. CDR3 in DNA: TGTGCCAGCAGTTGGACCCGCCGGGGGGGGGAGCTGTTTTTT. It codes for CASSWTRRGGELFF.

With regard to this clonotype: This may be a read error, as it is one base from a much larger clone. The chain combines TRBV4-1 with TRBJ2-2; TRBD2 aligns across 7 bases. Germline lookup yields CDR1 MGHRA and CDR2 YSYEKL. The CDR3 length is 16 residues. J gave up 6 bases and V 3 bases, and 10 bases lay outside the gene matches. CDR3 DNA: TGCGCCAGCAGCCACCTGGGGCGGGAGTGGGCCGGGGAGCTGTTTTTT. Amino acid sequence: CASSHLGREWAGELFF.

This clonotype was counted ten times or more. The chain recombines TRBV6-5 with TRBJ1-6; 7 bases are shared with TRBD1. In germline, CDR1 is MNHEY, CDR2 SVGAGI. The CDR3 length is 15 residues. J lost 6 bases, V lost 0 bases, and 2 bases had no gene match. CDR3 sequence: CASSYSNRGNSPLHF. The DNA for the CDR3 is TGTGCCAGCAGTTACTCGAACAGGGGTAATTCACCCCTCCACTTT.

This clonotype was seen only a few times. The V gene is TRBV5-1, the J gene TRBJ1-3, with TRBD1 matching over 7 bases. This CDR3 spans 15 amino acids. In germline, CDR1 is SGHRS, CDR2 YFSETQ. V trimming: 3 bases; J trimming: 4 bases; junction bases outside the gene matches: 7. The CDR3 reads CASSYRGGRGNTIYF. The CDR3 DNA reads TGCGCCAGCAGCTACAGGGGAGGAAGAGGAAACACCATATATTTT. The entire variable domain, with the rest obtained from reference TRBV5-1 and TRBJ1-3, is as follows: KAGVTQTPRYLIKTRGQQVTLSCSPISGHRSVSWYQQTPGQGLQFLFEYFSETQRNKGNFPGRFSGRQFSNSRSEMNVSTLELGDSALYLCASSYRGGRGNTIYFGEGSWLTVV.

In this sample, this clonotype turned up many times. V usage is TRBV28 and J usage is TRBJ1-2; the match to TRBD1 covers 8 bases. The V gene end was trimmed by 6 bases and the J gene end by 7 bases; junction bases not matched to a gene: 10. CDR1 MDHEN and CDR2 SYDVKM come from the germline V gene. This CDR3 contains 14 residues. CDR3 bases: TGTGCCAGCAGCGAGCGGACAGGGATGCGTGGCTACACCTTC. As protein: CASSERTGMRGYTF.

The genes are TRBV4-1 and TRBJ2-2; 11 bases match TRBD2. Germline loops: CDR1 MGHRA, CDR2 YSYEKL. The CDR3 length is 21 residues. V was pared by 4 bases and J by 7 bases, with 23 bases of the junction left unmatched. The CDR3: CASSRQEPGFTSGSLGGELFF. CDR3 DNA: TGCGCCAGCAGCCGCCAAGAGCCTGGTTTTACTAGCGGGAGCTTGGGCGGGGAGCTGTTTTTT.

This chain uses TRBV30 with TRBJ2-6, with TRBD2 identical over 10 bases. The CDR3 covers 14 residues. Germline CDR1 reads GTSNPN; CDR2 reads SVGIG (reference sequence). Here the CDR3 DNA reads TGTGGAACTAGCGGGACATCTGGGGCCAACGTCCTGACTTTC. Its protein product is CGTSGTSGANVLTF.

This clonotype occurred many times. The J gene is TRBJ2-7, the V gene TRBV20-1, with 7 bases fitting TRBD2. Losses at the gene ends were 5 bases for V and 0 bases for J; bases not matched to a gene: 13. Germline loops: CDR1 DFQATT, CDR2 SNEGSKA (reference sequence). The CDR3 length is 16 residues. The CDR3 DNA reads as TGCAGTGCTGAGAACGGGGGGACGGGAAACTCCTACGAGCAGTACTTC. Its protein is CSAENGGTGNSYEQYF.

The chain combines TRBV7-9 with TRBJ2-3; D is possibly TRBD2 (7 bases). The CDR3 consists of 17 residues. The ends were cut back, 5 bases at V and 2 bases at J, with 20 bases in the middle. Germline V gives CDR1 SEHNR, CDR2 FQNEAQ (reference sequence). The DNA of the CDR3 is TGTGCCAGCAGCAAAAGGGGGGGGTTGCCGCACACAGATACGCAGTATTTT. Encoded protein: CASSKRGGLPHTDTQYF.

In its sample, this clonotype was seen a few times. The chain has TRBV6-1 and TRBJ1-3; D uncertain. With 8 bases removed from V and 2 bases from J, the gap between germline ends came to 13 bases. Germline V gene lookup returns CDR1 MNHNS and CDR2 SASEGT. The CDR3 totals 14 residues. CDR3 coding DNA: TGTGCCAGCGGAGGGTGGACCCCTGGAAACACCATATATTTT. Its translation is CASGGWTPGNTIYF.

This clonotype was recorded only once. The chain joins TRBV18 to TRBJ2-6, with unresolved D. CDR1 is KGHSH and CDR2 is LQKENI in the germline V gene. Trimming cost V 4 bases and J 0 bases, with 13 bases left between them. The CDR3 has 17 residues. CDR3 sequence (DNA): TGTGCCAGCTCACTCTTGGACGGCGGCTCTGGGGCCAACGTCCTGACTTTC. This encodes CASSLLDGGSGANVLTF.

There are many counts of this clonotype. The chain employs TRBV2 and TRBJ1-2; TRBD1 aligns across 7 bases. This CDR3 is 18 amino acids long. V was clipped by 3 bases and J by 4 bases; unmatched bases: 17. Germline assignment: CDR1 SNHLY and CDR2 FYNNEI. The CDR3 bases are TGTGCCAGCAGTGACCCTCTCAACACAGGGGAAGAATCCTATGGCTACACCTTC. Its protein product is CASSDPLNTGEESYGYTF.

At least ten counts were recorded for this clonotype. This chain uses TRBV5-1 with TRBJ1-1; TRBD1 matches 8 bases. The CDR3 length is 16 residues. J was trimmed by 4 bases and V by 4 bases; bases with no gene match: 12. Looked up from germline, CDR1 is SGHRS and CDR2 is YFSETQ. This CDR3 is CASSPRMDRAVTEAFF. CDR3 coding DNA: TGCGCCAGCAGCCCTCGGATGGACAGGGCGGTCACTGAAGCTTTCTTT.

At least ten counts were recorded for this clonotype. The chain uses TRBV12-3 or TRBV12-4 and TRBJ2-5; TRBD2 might be the D (6 bases). The CDR3 extends over 16 amino acids. The V end was cut by 0 bases, the J end by 5 bases, with 16 bases between. The CDR3: CASSLAAGLWLETQYF. For the CDR3, the DNA is TGTGCCAGCAGTTTAGCCGCCGGACTATGGTTGGAGACCCAGTACTTC.

This chain joins TRBV24-1 and TRBJ2-1; D may correspond to TRBD1 or TRBD2 (5 bases each). Trimming removed 6 bases at V and 7 bases at J, with 15 bases between. This CDR3 region has 14 residues. Germline V gene lookup returns CDR1 KGHDR and CDR2 SFDVKD. The CDR3 here is CATSRAGTVNEQFF. The CDR3 DNA is TGTGCCACCAGTCGGGCAGGGACGGTGAATGAGCAGTTCTTC.

This clonotype was counted many times. The V call is TRBV10-3, the J call TRBJ2-2; D unresolved. CDR1 is ENHRY and CDR2 is SYGVKD in the germline V gene. V lost 8 bases and J lost 1, with 14 bases in between. The CDR3 is made up of 15 amino acids. CDR3: CAISPSFVNTGELFF. DNA for the CDR3: TGTGCCATCTCACCGAGCTTCGTGAACACCGGGGAGCTGTTTTTT.

This clonotype came up many times. This chain joins TRBV20-1 and TRBJ1-2, with 10 bases fitting TRBD1. The length of the CDR3 is 14 residues. V lost 3 bases, J lost 8 bases, and 9 bases stayed unmatched. Germline-derived CDR1 and CDR2 are DFQATT and SNEGSKA (reference sequence). The CDR3 region has the DNA TGCAGTGCTAGGTCTGGGACAGGGGCTATCGGCTACACCTTC. Its translation is CSARSGTGAIGYTF.

This clonotype was seen a few times. Just one base apart from a much larger clone, this may be a read error. This chain joins TRBV20-1 and TRBJ1-2; the D is unclear. Trimming removed 5 bases at V and 2 bases at J, with 12 bases between. The germline V gene encodes CDR1 DFQATT and CDR2 SNEGSKA (reference sequence). The CDR3 extends over 13 amino acids. CDR3 bases: TGCAGTGCTGGAGTTGCCAGCAACTATGGCTACACCTTC. Its protein product is CSAGVASNYGYTF.

The chain links TRBV2 to TRBJ2-6, with D perhaps matching TRBD1 (6 bases). The germline V and J ends were trimmed by 5 bases and 0 bases, with 8 bases remaining between them. CDR3 length equals 15 residues. Germline-derived CDR1 and CDR2 are SNHLY and FYNNEI. The DNA of the CDR3 is TGTGCCAGCAGTCCACAGGGCTCTGGGGCCAACGTCCTGACTTTC. It encodes CASSPQGSGANVLTF.

The chain couples TRBV3-1 to TRBJ1-5; D ambiguous. There are 14 residues in the CDR3. Germline CDR1 reads LGHDT; CDR2 reads YNNKEL (reference sequence). Trimming removed 0 bases at V and 1 base at J, with 4 bases between. The CDR3 region has the DNA TGTGCCAGCAGCCAAGATATCAGCAATCAGCCCCAGCATTTT. Its protein product is CASSQDISNQPQHF.

This clonotype was detected ten times or more. The rearrangement joins TRBV6-6 to TRBJ1-1; no clear D. Trimming removed 0 bases from V and 2 bases from J, with 10 bases in between. Germline CDR1 is MNHNY and CDR2 is SVGAGI (reference sequence). This CDR3 has 15 residues. The CDR3 region is CASSYSPGLNTEAFF. DNA of the CDR3: TGTGCCAGCAGTTACTCTCCTGGTCTAAACACTGAAGCTTTCTTT.

This clonotype showed up many times. This chain's CDR3 is CSARDPRGQEKLFF. Written as DNA, the CDR3 is TGCAGTGCTAGAGATCCCAGGGGGCAGGAAAAACTGTTTTTT. This chain uses TRBV20-1 with TRBJ1-4; TRBD1 matches 8 bases. V trimming: 0 bases; J trimming: 8 bases; junction bases outside the gene matches: 5. The CDR3 has 14 residues. Germline V gene lookup returns CDR1 DFQATT and CDR2 SNEGSKA (reference sequence).

This clonotype was seen a few times. This chain uses TRBV11-2 with TRBJ2-6; 12 positions agree with TRBD1. Germline V gene sequence: CDR1 SGHAT, CDR2 FQNNGV. V lost 1 base and J lost 4; bases outside the gene matches: 8. CDR3 length: 19 amino acids. The CDR3 loop is CASSLVFGTGGLGANVLTF. The CDR3 region has the DNA TGTGCCAGCAGCTTAGTTTTTGGGACAGGGGGCCTGGGGGCCAACGTCCTGACTTTC. Filled out from reference TRBV11-2 and TRBJ2-6, the complete variable domain reads EAGVAQSPRYKIIEKRQSVAFWCNPISGHATLYWYQQILGQGPKLLIQFQNNGVVDDSQLPKDRFSAERLKGVDSTLKIQPAKLEDSAVYLCASSLVFGTGGLGANVLTFGAGSRLTVL.

The rearrangement links TRBV20-1 to TRBJ1-5; D unclear. From germline, CDR1 is DFQATT and CDR2 SNEGSKA (reference sequence). This CDR3 region has 15 residues. V lost 0 bases, J lost 0 bases, and 9 bases lay in between. CDR3 amino acids: CSARDSGSSNQPQHF. CDR3 in DNA: TGCAGTGCTAGAGATTCGGGCAGTAGCAATCAGCCCCAGCATTTT.